This T cell receptor beta chain was obtained from a study of vaccination effects on CD4 cells after COVID-19. Study conclusions and caveats: Long after vaccination, the clones induced by infection and by vaccine shrank markedly in size.

On this clone itself: Its antigen is unknown.

The V gene's germline CDR1 is SGDLS and CDR2 YYNGEE. There are 14 residues in the CDR3. The V gene lost 0 bases and the J gene lost 2 bases, with 5 bases spanning the gap. This table comes from immunoSEQ multiplex PCR, and its TCRdb copy is limited to in-frame clones, with some not included. Of more than 20,000 clones listed, 70% to 80% are singletons. Sequencing was preceded by expansion of antigen-specific CD4+ T cells with viral peptide pools in the ViraFEST assay. CD4+ T cells were isolated after about eleven days of culture. Two-dose BNT162b2 or mRNA-1273 vaccination was given to participants. Having tested negative for nucleocapsid antibodies, the vaccine recipients showed no prior SARS-CoV-2 infection. Days 3 and 7 were when half the medium was replaced with IL-2 medium.

The chain links TRBV9 to TRBJ1-4; D remains ambiguous. This sequence originates from a human donor who received a COVID-19 vaccine. The sample was CD4+ T cells from PBMCs cultured with HCoV-229E spike peptides, taken after COVID-19 vaccination. CDR3 nucleotide sequence: TGTGCCAGCAGCGTAGGCTGGACTAATGAAAAACTGTTTTTT. It is translated as CASSVGWTNEKLFF. Filled out from reference TRBV9 and TRBJ1-4, the complete variable domain reads DSGVTQTPKHLITATGQRVTLRCSPRSGDLSVYWYQQSLDQGLQFLIQYYNGEERAKGNILERFSAQQFPDLHSELNLSSLELGDSALYFCASSVGWTNEKLFFGSGTQLSVL.